This T cell receptor beta chain was retrieved from a study of blood T cell repertoires in COVID-19. The CDR3 consists of 17 residues. Germline CDR1 reads SQVTM; CDR2 reads ANQGSEA. The ends lost 1 base at V and 0 bases at J; junction bases unmatched: 10. One Seattle source followed patients from active infection through their disease course. Clones were read by immunoSEQ multiplex PCR, and TCRdb kept only the in-frame ones, dropping some. The sample contains under 350,000 clones, roughly 91% of which appear only once. The source material was peripheral blood. This clonotype was sampled from a woman aged 25 to 39 with COVID-19, enrolled during active disease. This chain uses TRBV29-1 with TRBJ2-5, with 8 bases matching TRBD1. CDR3 sequence reads: CSVEGVMGTGDQETQYF. DNA for the CDR3: TGCAGCGTTGAAGGGGTAATGGGGACAGGCGACCAAGAGACCCAGTACTTC.